This TCR beta chain was profiled in a study of identical twins. TCRdb independently ran MiXCR on the 5' RACE reads; one entry per CDR3 protein. The table has 1.5 million to 2 million distinct CDR3 sequences, roughly 35% seen once. This clonotype was seen more than once but under ten times. Germline-derived CDR1 and CDR2 are MDHEN and SYDVKM. V was pared by 5 bases and J by 0 bases, with 11 bases between. The CDR3 extends over 16 amino acids. The TCR comes from a newborn girl in good health. Sequenced: cord blood. The chain uses TRBV28 and TRBJ2-6; tentatively, D is TRBD1 (6 bases). Here the CDR3 DNA reads TGTGCCAGCAGTCCCTGGGACACCTCTGGGGCCAACGTCCTGACTTTC. Amino acids: CASSPWDTSGANVLTF. Using reference TRBV28 and TRBJ2-6 for the parts outside the CDR3, the full variable domain is DVKVTQSSRYLVKRTGEKVFLECVQDMDHENMFWYRQDPGLGLRLIYFSYDVKMKEKGDIPEGYSVSREKKERFSLILESASTNQTSMYLCASSPWDTSGANVLTFGAGSRLTVL.